The 8 T cell receptor beta chains reported below all come from one sample, sequenced in a study of cytomegalovirus exposure and HLA in healthy donors. Both 60 Vbeta primers and 13 Jbeta primers went into the PCR. Measured with immunoSEQ multiplex PCR; TCRdb has only the in-frame clones, and not every one. The sample table includes approximately 180,000 clones. The specimen sequenced was PBMCs. These receptors were taken from a man aged 25 to 45 in good health and CMV-seronegative.

This chain joins TRBV7-8 and TRBJ2-5; 13 bases align to TRBD2. Germline assignment: CDR1 SGHVS and CDR2 FQNEAQ. V shed 1 base and J 4 bases; nucleotides not matched to a gene: 0. The CDR3 sequence is 15 residues long. The CDR3 is CASSLGLAGGETQYF. The CDR3 region has the DNA TGTGCCAGCAGCTTAGGACTAGCGGGGGGAGAGACCCAGTACTTC.

The chain recombines TRBV13 with TRBJ2-1; TRBD2 matches at 11 bases. V lost 3 bases and J lost 9; bases outside the gene matches: 7. The CDR3 has 15 amino acids. From germline, CDR1 is PRHDT and CDR2 FYEKMQ (reference sequence). For the CDR3, the DNA is TGTGCCAGCAGCTTGACTAGCGGGGAGGGAGTTGAGCAGTTCTTC. Its protein is CASSLTSGEGVEQFF.

The chain couples TRBV2 to TRBJ2-7; 7 nucleotides align to TRBD1. The CDR3 has 14 residues. The trim removed 6 bases at V and 5 bases at J, leaving 10 bases unmatched. CDR1 is SNHLY and CDR2 is FYNNEI in the germline V gene. CDR3 in amino acids: CASRSTGRRNEQYF. In nucleotides, the CDR3 is TGTGCCAGCAGGTCGACAGGGCGGAGGAACGAGCAGTACTTC.

The chain employs TRBV30 and TRBJ1-1, with TRBD1 as a possible D gene (5 bases). V lost 3 bases to trimming and J lost 11 bases, with 10 bases between them. Germline CDR1 GTSNPN, CDR2 SVGIG (reference sequence). This CDR3 is 10 amino acids long. The CDR3 loop reads CAWSRGWAFF. CDR3 bases: TGTGCCTGGAGCCGGGGGTGGGCTTTCTTT.

The rearrangement uses TRBV9 and TRBJ2-2; 12 bases fit TRBD2. CDR3 length equals 19 residues. CDR1 and CDR2 from the germline V gene are SGDLS and YYNGEE. V lost 4 bases and J lost 9; bases outside the gene matches: 19. The DNA for the CDR3 is TGTGCCAGCAGCACCTCCGGAGGGGAATCTAGCGGGAGGGTTAGGGAGCTGTTTTTT. As protein: CASSTSGGESSGRVRELFF.

The chain combines TRBV5-1 with TRBJ2-3; TRBD1 matches at 8 bases. Germline V lookup: CDR1 SGHRS, CDR2 YFSETQ. Unmatched junction bases numbered 6, after V lost 0 bases and J lost 3 bases. The CDR3 runs to 16 residues. Here the CDR3 reads CASSLALQGGTDTQYF. CDR3 DNA sequence: TGCGCCAGCAGCTTGGCCCTACAGGGGGGAACAGATACGCAGTATTTT.

This rearrangement joins TRBV7-2 to TRBJ1-4, with 10 nucleotides matching TRBD1. V lost 6 bases, J lost 7 bases, and 5 bases stayed unmatched. The germline V gene encodes CDR1 SGHTA and CDR2 FQGNSA. The CDR3 spans 14 residues. The CDR3: CASRTGTGVEKLFF. As DNA, the CDR3 is TGTGCCAGCAGAACCGGGACAGGGGTTGAAAAACTGTTTTTT.

This chain uses TRBV10-3 with TRBJ1-5; D uncertain. This CDR3 contains 15 residues. V was shortened by 0 bases and J by 7 bases, with 13 bases between the two germline ends. Germline V CDR1 and CDR2: ENHRY, SYGVKD. This chain's CDR3 is CAISESAGGLQPQHF. The CDR3 DNA reads as TGTGCCATCAGTGAGTCGGCAGGCGGGCTCCAGCCCCAGCATTTT.